This T cell receptor (beta chain) was obtained from a study of control samples from healthy donors and cancer patients. The method was immunoSEQ multiplex PCR; TCRdb's version includes in-frame clones alone and lacks a portion of them. In the table there are tens of thousands of clones, more than 75% of which are singletons. The sequenced sample consisted of blood. This TCR derives from a woman aged 50 to 60 in good health.

CDR3 DNA sequence: TGTGCCAGCAGTTCTGATGGGGGGGGCTACAATGAGCAGTTCTTC. Translating it yields CASSSDGGGYNEQFF. V is TRBV6-1 and J is TRBJ2-1; 7 nucleotides agree with TRBD2. CDR3 length: 15 residues. The germline gives CDR1 MNHNS, CDR2 SASEGT. The V gene end was trimmed by 5 bases and the J gene end by 3 bases; junction bases not matched to a gene: 7.